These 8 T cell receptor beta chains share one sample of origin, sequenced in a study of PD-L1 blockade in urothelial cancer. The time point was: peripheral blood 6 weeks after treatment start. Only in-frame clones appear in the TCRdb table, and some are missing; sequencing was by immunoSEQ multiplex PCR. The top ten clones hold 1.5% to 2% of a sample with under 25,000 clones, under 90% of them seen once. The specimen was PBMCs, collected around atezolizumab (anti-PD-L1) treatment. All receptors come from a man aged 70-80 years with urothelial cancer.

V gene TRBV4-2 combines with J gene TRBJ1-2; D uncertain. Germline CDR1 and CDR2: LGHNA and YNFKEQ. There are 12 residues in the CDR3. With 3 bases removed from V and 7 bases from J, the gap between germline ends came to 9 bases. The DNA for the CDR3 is TGTGCCAGCAGCCATCACATCCGTGGCTACACCTTC. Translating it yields CASSHHIRGYTF.

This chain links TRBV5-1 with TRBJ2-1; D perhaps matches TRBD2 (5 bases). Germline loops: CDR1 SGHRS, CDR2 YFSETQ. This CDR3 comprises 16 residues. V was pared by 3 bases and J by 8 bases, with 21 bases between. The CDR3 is CASSSGPSGVWDEQFF. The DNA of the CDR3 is TGCGCCAGCAGCTCCGGGCCCAGCGGAGTGTGGGATGAGCAGTTCTTC.

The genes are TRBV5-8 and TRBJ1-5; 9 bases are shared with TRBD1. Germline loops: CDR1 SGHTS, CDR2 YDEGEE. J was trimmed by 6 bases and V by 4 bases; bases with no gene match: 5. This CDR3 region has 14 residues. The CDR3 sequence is CASSTGGAGQPQHF. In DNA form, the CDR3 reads TGTGCCAGCAGCACAGGGGGCGCGGGTCAGCCCCAGCATTTT.

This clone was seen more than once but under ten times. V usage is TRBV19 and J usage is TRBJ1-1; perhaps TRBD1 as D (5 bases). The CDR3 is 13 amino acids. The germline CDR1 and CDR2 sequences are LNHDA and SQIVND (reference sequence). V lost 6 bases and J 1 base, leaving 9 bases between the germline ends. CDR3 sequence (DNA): TGTGCCAGTAGGCGGGGCTGGAACACTGAAGCTTTCTTT. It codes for CASRRGWNTEAFF.

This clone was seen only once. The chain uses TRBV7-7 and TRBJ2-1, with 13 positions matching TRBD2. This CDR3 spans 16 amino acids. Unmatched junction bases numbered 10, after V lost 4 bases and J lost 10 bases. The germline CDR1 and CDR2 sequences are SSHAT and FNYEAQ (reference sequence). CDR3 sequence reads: CASSSTSGRTPREQFF. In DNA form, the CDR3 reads TGTGCCAGCAGCTCGACTAGCGGGAGGACTCCTCGGGAGCAGTTCTTC.

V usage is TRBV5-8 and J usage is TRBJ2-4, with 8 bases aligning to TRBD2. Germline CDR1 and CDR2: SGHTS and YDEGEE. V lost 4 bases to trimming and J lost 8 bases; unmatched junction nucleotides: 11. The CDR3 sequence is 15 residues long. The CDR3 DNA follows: TGTGCCAGCAGCCCATCACACGGGGGGGAGGACATTCAGTACTTC. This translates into CASSPSHGGEDIQYF.

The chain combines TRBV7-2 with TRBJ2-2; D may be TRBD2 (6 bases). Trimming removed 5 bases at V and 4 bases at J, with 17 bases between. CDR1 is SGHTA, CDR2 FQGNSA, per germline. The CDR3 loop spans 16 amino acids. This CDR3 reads CASSLTPAGTTGELFF. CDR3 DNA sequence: TGTGCCAGCAGCCTAACCCCGGCGGGGACCACCGGGGAGCTGTTTTTT.

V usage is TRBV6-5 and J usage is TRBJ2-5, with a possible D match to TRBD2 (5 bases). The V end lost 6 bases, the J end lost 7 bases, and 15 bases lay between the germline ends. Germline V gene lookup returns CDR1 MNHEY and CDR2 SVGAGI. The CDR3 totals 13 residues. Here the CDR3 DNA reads TGTGCCAGCAGACCCCCCGGACTGGGGACCCAGTACTTC. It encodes CASRPPGLGTQYF.